These T cell receptor beta chains were read from a single sample in a study of blood T cells in healthy people across ages. MiXCR, run by TCRdb on the 5' RACE reads, gives a single entry per CDR3 protein. The profile shows around 970,000 distinct CDR3 sequences, roughly 51% of them singletons. The specimen was blood. These TCRs come from a woman aged 55-69 years in good health. Each CDR3 is given with its conserved first and last residue. The D gene is left open where the match is weak.

v_call: TRBV27
cdr3_length: 16
j_call: TRBJ1-5
d_call: -
cdr3_aa: CASSPLSDRRHQPQHF

v_call: TRBV5-5
cdr3_length: 15
j_call: TRBJ2-7
d_call: TRBD2
cdr3_aa: CASSWGLAASYEQYF

v_call: TRBV5-1
cdr3_length: 16
j_call: -
d_call: TRBD2
cdr3_aa: CASSLGVQREGLEQYF

v_call: TRBV20-1
cdr3_length: 13
j_call: TRBJ1-1
d_call: -
cdr3_aa: CSASVPGNTEAFF

v_call: TRBV28
cdr3_length: 11
j_call: TRBJ1-2
d_call: -
cdr3_aa: CASSTARGYTF

v_call: TRBV27
cdr3_length: 15
j_call: TRBJ2-7
d_call: TRBD1
cdr3_aa: CASSSLGTGDHEQYF

v_call: TRBV7-2
cdr3_length: 16
j_call: TRBJ2-3
d_call: TRBD2
cdr3_aa: CASRQGSSGEPYTQYF

v_call: TRBV12-3/TRBV12-4
cdr3_length: 13
j_call: TRBJ2-1
d_call: TRBD2
cdr3_aa: CASSSRGVNEQFF

v_call: TRBV6-2/TRBV6-3
cdr3_length: 13
j_call: TRBJ1-2
d_call: -
cdr3_aa: CASGGSGNYGYTF

v_call: TRBV18
cdr3_length: 11
j_call: TRBJ2-5
d_call: -
cdr3_aa: CASSPTETQYF

v_call: TRBV6-2/TRBV6-3
cdr3_length: 15
j_call: TRBJ2-7
d_call: -
cdr3_aa: CASSYPHPSSYEQYF

v_call: TRBV20-1
cdr3_length: 15
j_call: TRBJ2-7
d_call: TRBD2
cdr3_aa: CSAFIPSGLSYEQYF

v_call: TRBV2
cdr3_length: 21
j_call: -
d_call: -
cdr3_aa: CASTARAIGRSLQASYHEQYF

v_call: TRBV9
cdr3_length: 15
j_call: TRBJ1-2
d_call: TRBD1
cdr3_aa: CASSRGQGPTYGYTF

v_call: TRBV25-1
cdr3_length: 13
j_call: TRBJ1-4
d_call: -
cdr3_aa: CASREGANEKLFF

v_call: TRBV7-2
cdr3_length: 16
j_call: TRBJ1-6
d_call: TRBD1
cdr3_aa: CASSFQQGARNSPLHF

v_call: TRBV29-1
cdr3_length: 12
j_call: TRBJ2-7
d_call: -
cdr3_aa: CSVISSGYEQYF

v_call: TRBV7-2
cdr3_length: 15
j_call: TRBJ2-7
d_call: TRBD2
cdr3_aa: CASSRGTSARYEQYF

v_call: TRBV14
cdr3_length: 13
j_call: TRBJ2-3
d_call: -
cdr3_aa: CASSRGLTDTQYF

v_call: TRBV9
cdr3_length: 13
j_call: TRBJ2-7
d_call: -
cdr3_aa: CASSVTPHYEQYF

v_call: TRBV29-1
cdr3_length: 11
j_call: TRBJ2-7
d_call: -
cdr3_aa: CSVASSHEQYF

v_call: TRBV20-1
cdr3_length: 15
j_call: -
d_call: TRBD1
cdr3_aa: CSATGALAPHVTQYF

v_call: TRBV29-1
cdr3_length: 12
j_call: TRBJ2-7
d_call: -
cdr3_aa: CSVMGVIGEQYF

v_call: TRBV29-1
cdr3_length: 12
j_call: TRBJ1-1
d_call: -
cdr3_aa: CSVEWQNIEAFF

v_call: TRBV12-3/TRBV12-4
cdr3_length: 12
j_call: -
d_call: -
cdr3_aa: CATKGGGDEQFF

v_call: TRBV20-1
cdr3_length: 12
j_call: TRBJ2-7
d_call: -
cdr3_aa: CSASGQPYEQYF

v_call: TRBV25-1
cdr3_length: 16
j_call: TRBJ2-7
d_call: TRBD1
cdr3_aa: CASSEYCGTGGCEQYF

v_call: TRBV6-5
cdr3_length: 14
j_call: TRBJ2-7
d_call: TRBD1
cdr3_aa: CASSSVRGHYEQYF

v_call: TRBV5-6
cdr3_length: 14
j_call: -
d_call: -
cdr3_aa: CASSLRTLVYEQYF

v_call: TRBV2
cdr3_length: 15
j_call: TRBJ2-1
d_call: -
cdr3_aa: CASNLAGSSYNEQFF

v_call: TRBV6-1
cdr3_length: 12
j_call: TRBJ2-7
d_call: -
cdr3_aa: CASTQGWNEQYF

v_call: TRBV5-4
cdr3_length: 15
j_call: TRBJ2-6
d_call: -
cdr3_aa: CASSLVASGANVLTF

v_call: TRBV7-8
cdr3_length: 12
j_call: TRBJ1-2
d_call: -
cdr3_aa: CASSSLGNGYTF

v_call: TRBV29-1
cdr3_length: 13
j_call: TRBJ1-1
d_call: -
cdr3_aa: CSVIDTEVSEAFF

v_call: TRBV12-3/TRBV12-4
cdr3_length: 16
j_call: TRBJ2-1
d_call: TRBD2
cdr3_aa: CASSTGEREGLDEQFF

v_call: TRBV7-2
cdr3_length: 12
j_call: TRBJ2-3
d_call: -
cdr3_aa: CASGASPDTQYF

v_call: TRBV7-2
cdr3_length: 15
j_call: -
d_call: TRBD2
cdr3_aa: CASSMSLAEKETQYF

v_call: TRBV20-1
cdr3_length: 10
j_call: TRBJ2-1
d_call: -
cdr3_aa: CSASRGTQFF

v_call: TRBV11-2
cdr3_length: 14
j_call: TRBJ1-1
d_call: -
cdr3_aa: CASSLGRVGTEAFF

v_call: TRBV7-9
cdr3_length: 15
j_call: TRBJ2-1
d_call: -
cdr3_aa: CASSLDAGSYNGQFF

v_call: TRBV3-1
cdr3_length: 16
j_call: TRBJ2-1
d_call: -
cdr3_aa: CASSQNPSGSYNEQFF